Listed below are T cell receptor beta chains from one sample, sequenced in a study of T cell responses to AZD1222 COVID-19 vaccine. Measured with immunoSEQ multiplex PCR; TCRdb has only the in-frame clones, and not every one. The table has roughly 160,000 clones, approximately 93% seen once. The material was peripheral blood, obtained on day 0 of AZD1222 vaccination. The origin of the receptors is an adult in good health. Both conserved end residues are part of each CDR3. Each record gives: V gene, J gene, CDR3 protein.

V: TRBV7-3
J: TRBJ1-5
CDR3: CASSIGQGQPQHF

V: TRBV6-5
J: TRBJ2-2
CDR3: CASTRAPTNTGELFF

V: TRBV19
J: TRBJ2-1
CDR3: CASSIQVHYNEQFF

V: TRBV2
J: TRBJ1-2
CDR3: CASSWTANYGYTF

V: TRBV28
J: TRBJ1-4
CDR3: CASSFPPATNEKLFF

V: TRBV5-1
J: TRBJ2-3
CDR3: CASSSGQVVTDTQYF

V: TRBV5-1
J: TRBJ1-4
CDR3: CASSLGGRSTNEKLFF

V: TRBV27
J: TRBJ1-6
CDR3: CASSFLGGRGSPLHF

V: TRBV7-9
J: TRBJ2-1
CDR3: CASSSDLAGDYNEQFF

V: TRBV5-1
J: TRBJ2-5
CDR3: CASSLSRMTEETQYF

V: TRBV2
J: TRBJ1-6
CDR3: CASKRISYNSPLHF

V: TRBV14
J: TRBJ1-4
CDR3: CASSQAGTRAKKLFF

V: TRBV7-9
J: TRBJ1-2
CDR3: CASSLEANYGYTF

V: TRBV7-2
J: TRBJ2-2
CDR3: CASSGQKNTGELFF

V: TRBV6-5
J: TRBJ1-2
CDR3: CASSYSKQNYGYTF

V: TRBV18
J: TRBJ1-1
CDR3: CASSPLLGTDTEAFF

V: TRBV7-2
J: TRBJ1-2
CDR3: CASSLPPGVGGYTF

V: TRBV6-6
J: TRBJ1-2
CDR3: CASKETGGDFGYTF

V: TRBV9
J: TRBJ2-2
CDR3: CASSAPRQGAAGELFF

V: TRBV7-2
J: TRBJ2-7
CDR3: CASSWRGADEQYF

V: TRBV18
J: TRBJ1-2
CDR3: CASSPPLRTGYYGYTF

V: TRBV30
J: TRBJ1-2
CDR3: CAWTHPIGESGYTF

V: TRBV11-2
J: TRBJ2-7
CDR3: CASSKSRQGYSYEQYF

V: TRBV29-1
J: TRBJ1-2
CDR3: CSVSVNYGYTF

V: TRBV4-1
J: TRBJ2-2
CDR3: CASSQDRTINTGELFF

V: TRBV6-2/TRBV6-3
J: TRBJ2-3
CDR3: CASSRDRGSTDTQYF

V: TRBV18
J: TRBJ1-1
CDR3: CASSPQGQGFTEAFF

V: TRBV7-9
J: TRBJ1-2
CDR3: CASSFPYYGYTF

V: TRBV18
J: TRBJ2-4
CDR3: CASSPSGGLGDKNIQYF

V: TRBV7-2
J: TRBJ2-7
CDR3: CASSRPWRGGLAEQYF

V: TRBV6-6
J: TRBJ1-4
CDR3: CASSRLNGGVSNEKLFF

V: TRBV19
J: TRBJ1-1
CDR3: CASSTHTAVERGNTEAFF

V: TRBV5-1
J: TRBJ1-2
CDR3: CASSLDGDYGYTF

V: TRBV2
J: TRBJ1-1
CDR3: CASSVQGAGAFF

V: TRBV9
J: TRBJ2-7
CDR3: CASSVGVGSSYEQYF

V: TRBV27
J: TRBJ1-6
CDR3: CASSFYPNSPLHF

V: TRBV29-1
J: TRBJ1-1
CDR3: CSVAYRGHNTEAFF

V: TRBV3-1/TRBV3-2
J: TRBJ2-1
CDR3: CASSQDRKAAYNEQFF

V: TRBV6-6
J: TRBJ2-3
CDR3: CASSYRGARKDTQYF

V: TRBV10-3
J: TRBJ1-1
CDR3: CAISEWQDNTEAFF

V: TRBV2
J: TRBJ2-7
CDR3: CASKEQGTAYEQYF

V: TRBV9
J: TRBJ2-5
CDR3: CASSPTGQGRETQYF

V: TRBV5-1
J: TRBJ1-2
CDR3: CASSLNAGVDGYTF